The present T cell receptor (beta chain) was sequenced within a study of blood T cell repertoires in COVID-19. The overall study: Collection of acute and convalescent COVID-19 samples took place in the United States, Italy and Spain. The analysed material was cDNA or gDNA that came from T cells, B-cell-depleted T cells, or PBMCs.

CDR3 length equals 14 residues. The germline V gene encodes CDR1 MRHNA and CDR2 SNTAGT. J lost 3 bases, V lost 7 bases, and 5 bases had no gene match. Profiled with immunoSEQ multiplex PCR; TCRdb holds only in-frame clones, not every one. The table records fewer than 350,000 clones, 65% to 90% of them present only once. V usage is TRBV6-4 and J usage is TRBJ2-3; 9 bases line up with TRBD2. The specimen was PBMCs or T cells enriched from blood (not recorded which). The sequence came from a woman between 35 and 50 years old with acute COVID-19. CDR3 nucleotide sequence: TGTGCCAGCAAAGTAGCGGGGGAAACAGATACGCAGTATTTT. Its translation: CASKVAGETDTQYF.